Shown below are 14 T cell receptor beta chains from a single sample sequenced in a study of cytomegalovirus exposure and HLA in healthy donors. Primers included in the PCR were 60 Vbeta and 13 Jbeta primers. TCRdb's table, derived via immunoSEQ multiplex PCR, lists solely in-frame clones and lacks some. This sample has more than 95,000 clones, with approximately 80% found just once. The sample consisted of PBMCs. The receptor source for this set is a woman between 18 and 29 years old in good health and CMV-seropositive.

The chain is built from TRBV5-1 and TRBJ2-5, with 7 bases aligning to TRBD2. The J segment lost 5 bases and the V segment lost 4 bases, leaving 5 bases of the junction unmatched. Looked up from germline, CDR1 is SGHRS and CDR2 is YFSETQ. This CDR3 has 13 amino acids. The CDR3 spells CASSPGLSETQYF. CDR3 in DNA: TGCGCCAGCAGCCCGGGACTAAGCGAGACCCAGTACTTC.

The chain links TRBV7-2 to TRBJ1-1, with D unresolved. Germline CDR1 is SGHTA and CDR2 is FQGNSA. This CDR3 is built from 14 residues. V lost 5 bases and J 8 bases, leaving 18 bases between the germline ends. CDR3 in DNA: TGTGCCAGCAGCCCCCCGGCCAGGCGTCCCGAAGCTTTCTTT. Protein: CASSPPARRPEAFF.

V gene TRBV30 combines with J gene TRBJ2-1; D perhaps matches TRBD2 (7 bases). Germline lookup yields CDR1 GTSNPN and CDR2 SVGIG (reference sequence). Trimming took off 3 bases at V and 7 bases at J, with 16 bases between the two ends. The CDR3 is made up of 14 amino acids. The CDR3 region has the DNA TGTGCCTGGAGCCGGGGGGCAGGGAGGAATGAGCAGTTCTTC. Translating gives CAWSRGAGRNEQFF.

The V and J genes are TRBV19 and TRBJ2-1, with 7 positions matching TRBD2. The CDR3 totals 15 residues. J gave up 4 bases and V 6 bases, and 9 bases lay outside the gene matches. Per the germline V gene, CDR1 is LNHDA and CDR2 is SQIVND (reference sequence). Written as DNA, the CDR3 is TGTGCCAGTAGCCTCTCGGGGGGATCGTACAATGAGCAGTTCTTC. Protein product: CASSLSGGSYNEQFF.

V is TRBV14 and J is TRBJ1-2; D is perhaps TRBD1 (5 bases). The CDR3 loop spans 13 amino acids. Trimming stripped 4 bases from V and 6 bases from J, with 12 bases between. CDR1 and CDR2 (germline): SGHDN, FVKESK. The CDR3 DNA follows: TGTGCCAGCAGCCCCCGAAGGGGCGATGGCTACACCTTC. As protein: CASSPRRGDGYTF.

The rearrangement uses TRBV7-8 and TRBJ2-7; D unclear. CDR1 and CDR2 from the germline V gene are SGHVS and FQNEAQ. Trimming took off 5 bases at V and 2 bases at J, with 13 bases between the two ends. This CDR3 has 14 residues. For the CDR3, the DNA is TGTGCCAGCAGCGTATTTGGCGGAACCTACGAGCAGTACTTC. This gives the protein CASSVFGGTYEQYF.

The chain uses TRBV15 and TRBJ2-7; 8 bases map to TRBD1. Germline V gene lookup returns CDR1 LNHNV and CDR2 YYDKDF (reference sequence). The V gene end was trimmed by 4 bases and the J gene end by 2 bases; junction bases not matched to a gene: 7. The CDR3 length is 15 residues. In DNA, the CDR3 is TGTGCCACCAGCAACTCGGACAGGGCTACCTACGAGCAGTACTTC. It yields the protein CATSNSDRATYEQYF.

The chain is built from TRBV19 and TRBJ2-3; tentatively, D is TRBD2 (6 bases). In germline, CDR1 is LNHDA, CDR2 SQIVND (reference sequence). With 9 bases removed from V and 0 bases from J, the gap between germline ends came to 13 bases. The CDR3 runs 14 residues. The DNA for the CDR3 is TGTGCCAGCAGATTGAGCGGGAGCACAGATACGCAGTATTTT. This gives the protein CASRLSGSTDTQYF.

This chain joins TRBV28 and TRBJ2-5, with 10 bases aligning to TRBD2. Germline V gene data show CDR1 as MDHEN and CDR2 as SYDVKM. The V and J ends lost 2 bases and 5 bases, in that order; junction bases with no gene match: 11. This CDR3 spans 17 amino acids. The DNA for the CDR3 is TGTGCCAGCAGTTTAGTCGTCCTAGCGGGAGCGGGGGAGACCCAGTACTTC. Its protein is CASSLVVLAGAGETQYF.

V gene TRBV30 combines with J gene TRBJ1-2; TRBD1 might be the D (5 bases). Trimming took off 0 bases at V and 4 bases at J, with 12 bases between the two ends. The CDR3 is made up of 14 amino acids. CDR1 and CDR2 from the germline V gene are GTSNPN and SVGIG (reference sequence). For the CDR3, the DNA is TGTGCCTGGAGTGTGGGGGAGGGAAGCTATGGCTACACCTTC. Protein product: CAWSVGEGSYGYTF.

With regard to this clone: One end of the junction does not line up with germline, which may come from a read error. This sequence joins TRBV4-1 and TRBJ2-1; 7 bases map to TRBD2. This CDR3 comprises 15 residues. CDR1 and CDR2 from the germline V gene are MGHRA and YSYEKL. The CDR3 spells CASSQVAGGYNGQFF. CDR3 bases: TGCGCCAGCAGCCAAGTGGCCGGGGGGTACAATGGGCAGTTCTTC.

The chain carries TRBV6-6 and TRBJ1-1; a possible D gene is TRBD1 (6 bases). The germline CDR1 and CDR2 sequences are MNHNY and SVGAGI (reference sequence). Trimming removed 10 bases at V and 8 bases at J, with 17 bases between. CDR3 length: 12 amino acids. DNA for the CDR3: TGTGCCACCTGGCAGCTTACAGGGGAAGCTTTCTTT. This gives the protein CATWQLTGEAFF.

The chain couples TRBV5-1 to TRBJ1-6; no firm D call. The germline V and J ends were trimmed by 0 bases and 0 bases, with 7 bases remaining between them. The V gene's germline CDR1 is SGHRS and CDR2 YFSETQ. CDR3 length: 16 residues. For the CDR3, the DNA is TGCGCCAGCAGCTTGGTAGCGGGCTCCTATAATTCACCCCTCCACTTT. It translates to CASSLVAGSYNSPLHF.

The sample holds a few counts of this clone. The rearrangement uses TRBV9 and TRBJ2-7, with D maybe TRBD1 (5 bases). Germline V gene lookup returns CDR1 SGDLS and CDR2 YYNGEE. The CDR3 has 14 amino acids. The germline V and J ends were trimmed by 0 bases and 2 bases, with 9 bases remaining between them. CDR3 sequence reads: CASSVGTGPYEQYF. CDR3 coding DNA: TGTGCCAGCAGCGTAGGCACAGGCCCCTACGAGCAGTACTTC.